Presented here are 11 T cell receptor beta chains from one specimen sequenced in a study of shared clonotypes between healthy human individuals. Clones were sequenced by immunoSEQ multiplex PCR, and TCRdb holds only the in-frame ones, with some missing. The sample has approximately 460,000 clones; 75% to 80% are singletons. The specimen sequenced was PBMCs. The receptors were gathered from a woman between 35 and 50 years old in good health. Some clones in this sample may be carry-over from other donors' samples.

The V call is TRBV7-9, the J call TRBJ2-1, with 9 nucleotides matching TRBD2. V gave up 8 bases and J gave up 6 bases; unmatched junction bases: 14. Per the germline V gene, CDR1 is SEHNR and CDR2 is FQNEAQ (reference sequence). The CDR3 contains 16 residues. CDR3 amino acids: CASWSVREGGRNEQFF. CDR3 DNA: TGTGCCAGCTGGTCGGTGCGGGAGGGCGGTCGCAATGAGCAGTTCTTC.

This chain joins TRBV2 and TRBJ1-2, with TRBD1 matching 10 bases. CDR1 is SNHLY, CDR2 FYNNEI, per germline. The CDR3 extends over 12 amino acids. The junction had 7 bases not matched to a gene; V was cut back by 11 bases and J by 7 bases. Here the CDR3 DNA reads TGTGCCGCCGGGACAGGGGAGGGTGGCTACACCTTC. Its protein product is CAAGTGEGGYTF.

V and J are TRBV27 and TRBJ2-7; D gene unclear. V dropped 5 bases and J dropped 3 bases, with 17 bases sitting between them. Per the germline V gene, CDR1 is MNHEY and CDR2 is SMNVEV (reference sequence). The CDR3 spans 15 residues. The CDR3 protein is CASSLTRRSYYEQYF. CDR3 coding DNA: TGTGCCAGCAGTCTAACTCGGCGGAGTTACTACGAGCAGTACTTC.

CDR3 nucleotides: TGTGCCAGCAGCTTAGATGGGCTAGCGGGCATCAATGAGCAGTTCTTC. Protein: CASSLDGLAGINEQFF. The J gene is TRBJ2-1, the V gene TRBV11-2; 8 bases match TRBD2. Trimming at V came to 0 bases and at J to 6 bases, leaving 7 bases not matched to a gene. Germline V gene data show CDR1 as SGHAT and CDR2 as FQNNGV. The CDR3 is 16 amino acids. Together with reference TRBV11-2 and TRBJ2-1, the CDR3 gives the full variable domain: EAGVAQSPRYKIIEKRQSVAFWCNPISGHATLYWYQQILGQGPKLLIQFQNNGVVDDSQLPKDRFSAERLKGVDSTLKIQPAKLEDSAVYLCASSLDGLAGINEQFFGPGTRLTVL.

This chain uses TRBV30 with TRBJ1-2; D unclear. Trimming removed 2 bases from V and 8 bases from J, with 12 bases in between. The CDR3 contains 12 residues. Germline V gives CDR1 GTSNPN, CDR2 SVGIG (reference sequence). This chain's CDR3 is CAWSQATRGYTF. CDR3 sequence (DNA): TGTGCCTGGAGTCAGGCAACAAGGGGCTACACCTTC.

With respect to this clone: This sequence is one base from a far larger clone and is likely a read error. The chain is built from TRBV4-1 and TRBJ2-1; TRBD1 is a possible D gene (6 bases). CDR1 is MGHRA and CDR2 is YSYEKL in the germline V gene. The CDR3 has 14 amino acids. CDR3 nucleotide sequence: TGCACCAGCAGCTCTGTGACAGGCTACAATGAGCAGTTCTTC. Translation gives CTSSSVTGYNEQFF.

This clone was seen a few times. With only one base between it and a far larger clone, this is likely a read error. Distinct nucleotide sequences in the sample also encode this CDR3. This rearrangement joins TRBV30 to TRBJ2-3; perhaps TRBD2 as D (6 bases). Germline V gene data show CDR1 as GTSNPN and CDR2 as SVGIG (reference sequence). This CDR3 region has 12 residues. CDR3 sequence (DNA): TGTGCCTGGAGTACTAGCACAGATACGCAGTATTTC. This sequence encodes CAWSTSTDTQYF.

The chain combines TRBV11-2 with TRBJ2-7; D unresolved. V was pared by 5 bases and J by 7 bases, with 12 bases between. From germline, CDR1 is SGHAT and CDR2 FQNNGV. The CDR3 has 12 amino acids. The DNA for the CDR3 is TGTGCCAGCAGCCTCCAGATCGGTGAGCAGTACTTC. Its translation: CASSLQIGEQYF.

The V and J genes are TRBV4-1 and TRBJ2-5; 10 positions match TRBD1. The DNA end is a closer match to TRBJ2-7, so the J assignment may be wrong. This CDR3 contains 14 residues. Germline V gives CDR1 MGHRA, CDR2 YSYEKL. This CDR3 is CASSPTGGNYEQYF. The CDR3 DNA follows: TGCGCCAGCAGCCCGACAGGGGGCAATTACGAGCAGTACTTC.

The chain employs TRBV18 and TRBJ2-7; D is undetermined. Trimming pared 0 bases from V and 3 bases from J, leaving 6 bases between. Germline lookup yields CDR1 KGHSH and CDR2 LQKENI. The CDR3 is 13 residues long. The CDR3 sequence: CASSPPANYEQYF. The CDR3 DNA is TGTGCCAGCTCACCACCAGCGAACTACGAGCAGTACTTC. Complete variable domain (other parts from reference TRBV18 and TRBJ2-7): NAGVMQNPRHLVRRRGQEARLRCSPMKGHSHVYWYRQLPEEGLKFMVYLQKENIIDESGMPKERFSAEFPKEGPSILRIQQVVRGDSAAYFCASSPPANYEQYFGPGTRLTVT.

This chain connects TRBV4-2 to TRBJ2-7; tentative D call: TRBD2 (6 bases). Trimming cost V 2 bases and J 0 bases, with 17 bases left between them. Germline lookup yields CDR1 LGHNA and CDR2 YNFKEQ. This CDR3 spans 17 amino acids. The CDR3 DNA follows: TGTGCCAGCAGCCAATCTTTCGTGCGGGGCAGCTCCTACGAGCAGTACTTC. Its translation is CASSQSFVRGSSYEQYF.